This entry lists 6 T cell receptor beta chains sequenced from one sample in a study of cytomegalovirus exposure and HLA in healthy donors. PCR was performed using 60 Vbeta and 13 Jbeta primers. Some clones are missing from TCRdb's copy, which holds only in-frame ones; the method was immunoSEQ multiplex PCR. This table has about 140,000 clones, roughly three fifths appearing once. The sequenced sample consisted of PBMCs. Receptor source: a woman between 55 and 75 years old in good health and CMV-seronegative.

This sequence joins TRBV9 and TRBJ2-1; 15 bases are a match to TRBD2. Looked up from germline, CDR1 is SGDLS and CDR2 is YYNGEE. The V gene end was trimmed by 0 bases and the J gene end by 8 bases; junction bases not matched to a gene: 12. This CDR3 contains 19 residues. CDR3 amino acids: CASSVAVGTSGRIGDEQFF. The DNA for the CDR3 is TGTGCCAGCAGCGTAGCGGTGGGGACTAGCGGGAGGATAGGGGATGAGCAGTTCTTC.

Here the CDR3 DNA reads TGTGCCAGTAGTATATCCACTAGCGGGGGCTCCTACGAGCAGTACTTC. This codes for CASSISTSGGSYEQYF. The chain is built from TRBV19 and TRBJ2-7, with 11 bases identical to TRBD2. This CDR3 comprises 16 residues. Germline V gene sequence: CDR1 LNHDA, CDR2 SQIVND (reference sequence). Trimming removed 2 bases from V and 0 bases from J; junction bases left unmatched: 3. Full variable domain (outside the CDR3, taken from reference TRBV19 and TRBJ2-7): DGGITQSPKYLFRKEGQNVTLSCEQNLNHDAMYWYRQDPGQGLRLIYYSQIVNDFQKGDIAEGYSVSREKKESFPLTVTSAQKNPTAFYLCASSISTSGGSYEQYFGPGTRLTVT.

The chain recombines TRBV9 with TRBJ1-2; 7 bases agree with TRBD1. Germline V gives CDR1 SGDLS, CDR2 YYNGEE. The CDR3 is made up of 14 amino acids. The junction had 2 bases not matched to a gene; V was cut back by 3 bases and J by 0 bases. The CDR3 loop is CASSGQGANYGYTF. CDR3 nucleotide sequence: TGTGCCAGCAGCGGACAGGGCGCTAACTATGGCTACACCTTC.

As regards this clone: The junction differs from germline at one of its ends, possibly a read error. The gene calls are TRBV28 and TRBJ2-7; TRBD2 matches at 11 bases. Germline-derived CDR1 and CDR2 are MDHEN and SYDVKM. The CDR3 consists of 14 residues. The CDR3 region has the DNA TGTGCCAGCAGTCGGACTAGCGGGCAAATAAGGGAGCACTTC. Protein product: CASSRTSGQIREHF.

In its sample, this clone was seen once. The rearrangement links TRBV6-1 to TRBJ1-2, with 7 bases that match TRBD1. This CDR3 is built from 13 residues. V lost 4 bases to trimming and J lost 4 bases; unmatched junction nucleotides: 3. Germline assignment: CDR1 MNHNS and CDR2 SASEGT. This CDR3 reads CASSAGQSYGYTF. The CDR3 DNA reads TGTGCCAGCAGTGCGGGACAGAGCTATGGCTACACCTTC.

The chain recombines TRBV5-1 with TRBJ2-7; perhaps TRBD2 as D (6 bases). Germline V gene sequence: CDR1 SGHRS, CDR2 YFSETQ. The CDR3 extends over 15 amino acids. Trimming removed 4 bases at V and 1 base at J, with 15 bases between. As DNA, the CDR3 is TGCGCCAGCAGCCCCGGGGACTTATCATCCTACGAGCAGTACTTC. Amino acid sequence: CASSPGDLSSYEQYF. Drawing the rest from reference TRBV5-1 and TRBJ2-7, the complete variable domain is KAGVTQTPRYLIKTRGQQVTLSCSPISGHRSVSWYQQTPGQGLQFLFEYFSETQRNKGNFPGRFSGRQFSNSRSEMNVSTLELGDSALYLCASSPGDLSSYEQYFGPGTRLTVT.